This TCR beta chain was obtained from a study of blood T cell repertoires in COVID-19. Study-wide background: Acute-phase and convalescent COVID-19 samples originated in the United States, Italy and Spain. T cells, B-cell-depleted T cells, or PBMCs provided the cDNA or gDNA that served as material.

Source study methods: Using reference gene primer amplification, nucleated cell counts were estimated. Using immunoSEQ multiplex PCR, the repertoire was profiled, and TCRdb retains in-frame clones only, with some absent. V and J calls and clone size are copied from that table; D and trimming were computed from the DNA. Among about 120,000 clones listed, over 75% were seen once. This CDR3 contains 16 residues. Unmatched junction bases numbered 5, after V lost 4 bases and J lost 7 bases. Germline CDR1 is SGHRS and CDR2 is YFSETQ. The specimen was peripheral blood. The J gene is TRBJ2-2, the V gene TRBV5-1; 15 bases fit TRBD2. This receptor was identified in a man between 60 and 75 years old with active or convalescent COVID-19. DNA for the CDR3: TGCGCCAGCAGCACGGGACTAGCGGGAGGTCACGGGGAGCTGTTTTTT. This encodes CASSTGLAGGHGELFF.